These 31 T cell receptor beta chains were sequenced from one sample in a study of control samples from healthy donors and cancer patients. The repertoire was sequenced with immunoSEQ multiplex PCR; TCRdb's copy has only in-frame clones and lacks some. The sample records some 79,000 clones, approximately 84% being singletons. Material for sequencing was blood. Receptors were obtained from a woman aged 45-65 years in good health.

CDR3 DNA sequence: TGTGCCAGCAGTCAAGGGGACAGGAGGACCCTCCTAGCCAAAAACATTCAGTACTTC. This sequence encodes CASSQGDRRTLLAKNIQYF. The chain joins TRBV2 to TRBJ2-4; 8 nucleotides match TRBD1. The J segment lost 0 bases and the V segment lost 5 bases, leaving 15 bases of the junction unmatched. The CDR3 length is 19 residues. Germline lookup yields CDR1 SNHLY and CDR2 FYNNEI.

The CDR3 DNA reads as TGCAGCGCCCGAACTAGCGGGATAACCTACGAGCAGTACTTC. Protein: CSARTSGITYEQYF. The gene calls are TRBV29-1 and TRBJ2-7, with TRBD2 matching 10 bases. The CDR3 is 14 residues long. V lost 7 bases, J lost 2 bases, and 8 bases stayed unmatched. Germline loops: CDR1 SQVTM, CDR2 ANQGSEA.

V gene TRBV5-4 combines with J gene TRBJ1-6, with 8 nucleotides matching TRBD1. The CDR3 runs to 15 residues. With V trimmed by 4 bases and J by 7 bases, 7 bases remained unmatched. Looked up from germline, CDR1 is SGHNT and CDR2 is YYREEE (reference sequence). The CDR3 DNA follows: TGTGCCAGCAGCCCTAAGACAGGGGACAATTCACCCCTCCACTTT. Residues: CASSPKTGDNSPLHF.

The chain employs TRBV28 and TRBJ1-1, with D tentatively TRBD1 (5 bases). V dropped 11 bases and J dropped 1 base, with 20 bases sitting between them. This CDR3 has 15 amino acids. Germline loops: CDR1 MDHEN, CDR2 SYDVKM. The CDR3 DNA reads TGTGCCGGGGGGAGGGGCGAGGTTCGGAACACTGAAGCTTTCTTT. Encoded protein: CAGGRGEVRNTEAFF.

As regards this clone: Other DNA sequences of this sample code for an identical CDR3. V and J are TRBV6-5 and TRBJ2-3, with 7 positions matching TRBD1. V lost 6 bases to trimming and J lost 0 bases; unmatched junction nucleotides: 3. The CDR3 contains 14 residues. Germline V gives CDR1 MNHEY, CDR2 SVGAGI. The CDR3 spells CASSRQGSTDTQYF. CDR3 nucleotide sequence: TGTGCCAGCAGCCGACAGGGCAGCACAGATACGCAGTATTTT.

The chain recombines TRBV5-1 with TRBJ2-7; 10 bases fit TRBD2. The V gene's germline CDR1 is SGHRS and CDR2 YFSETQ. The CDR3 consists of 14 residues. V gave up 4 bases and J gave up 4 bases; unmatched junction bases: 5. The CDR3 sequence is CASSRETSGYEQYF. CDR3 coding DNA: TGCGCCAGCAGCCGCGAGACTAGCGGGTACGAGCAGTACTTC.

This clone was counted only a few times. The chain is built from TRBV12-3 or TRBV12-4 and TRBJ1-5; D is unclear. CDR3 length: 13 residues. Trimming removed 6 bases from V and 4 bases from J, with 10 bases in between. The CDR3 coding sequence is TGTGCCAGCAGCTACTCCCTAAATCAGCCCCAGCATTTT. Encoded protein: CASSYSLNQPQHF.

The chain carries TRBV28 and TRBJ1-6, with TRBD1 as a possible D gene (6 bases). Trimming took off 5 bases at V and 9 bases at J, with 11 bases between the two ends. CDR1 is MDHEN, CDR2 SYDVKM, per germline. The CDR3 length is 13 residues. The CDR3 sequence is CASSPLGGSPLHF. DNA for the CDR3: TGTGCCAGCAGTCCCCTAGGGGGTTCACCCCTCCACTTT.

This clone was detected only once. The chain joins TRBV2 to TRBJ1-1, with 9 bases aligning to TRBD1. V was clipped by 6 bases and J by 4 bases; unmatched bases: 9. CDR3 length equals 15 residues. CDR1 and CDR2 (germline): SNHLY, FYNNEI. CDR3 loop: CASSADTGGITEAFF. The CDR3 nucleotides are TGTGCCAGCAGCGCCGATACAGGGGGCATCACTGAAGCTTTCTTT.

V and J are TRBV28 and TRBJ2-3, with 10 bases aligning to TRBD1. This CDR3 comprises 13 residues. J was trimmed by 11 bases and V by 5 bases; bases with no gene match: 7. Germline V gene lookup returns CDR1 MDHEN and CDR2 SYDVKM. The CDR3, as DNA: TGTGCCAGCAGTGAGGACAGGGGGGGCGGGCAGTATTTT. Translation gives CASSEDRGGGQYF.

This chain links TRBV5-4 with TRBJ2-1; 8 bases match TRBD2. The germline V gene encodes CDR1 SGHNT and CDR2 YYREEE (reference sequence). The CDR3 is 17 amino acids. J was trimmed by 2 bases and V by 4 bases; bases with no gene match: 11. CDR3 sequence reads: CASSPGLALPPYNEQFF. For the CDR3, the DNA is TGTGCCAGCAGCCCCGGACTAGCCCTACCCCCCTACAATGAGCAGTTCTTC.

The chain carries TRBV28 and TRBJ1-1; 9 nucleotides match TRBD1. CDR1 MDHEN and CDR2 SYDVKM come from the germline V gene. The CDR3 totals 15 residues. After removal of 6 bases from V and 3 bases from J, the junction contained 8 bases not matched to a gene. The CDR3 sequence: CASSPTGGFHTEAFF. The CDR3 coding sequence is TGTGCCAGCAGCCCGACAGGGGGTTTCCACACTGAAGCTTTCTTT.

The chain recombines TRBV28 with TRBJ2-2, with 9 bases lining up with TRBD1. The CDR3 totals 15 residues. Germline assignment: CDR1 MDHEN and CDR2 SYDVKM. V lost 0 bases to trimming and J lost 4 bases; unmatched junction nucleotides: 0. The CDR3 is CASSLWTGGTGELFF. The CDR3 DNA is TGTGCCAGCAGTTTATGGACAGGGGGCACCGGGGAGCTGTTTTTT.

This clone was seen a single time. This chain's CDR3 is CASSLGTSGSLYEQYF. CDR3 bases: TGTGCCAGCAGCTTGGGGACTAGCGGGAGTCTTTACGAGCAGTACTTC. V is TRBV5-4 and J is TRBJ2-7, with 13 bases fitting TRBD2. CDR3 length: 16 residues. Per the germline V gene, CDR1 is SGHNT and CDR2 is YYREEE (reference sequence). The V segment lost 0 bases and the J segment 4 bases; nucleotides outside the gene matches: 4.

The chain couples TRBV5-5 to TRBJ2-5, with D possibly matching TRBD2 (5 bases). V was shortened by 1 base and J by 0 bases, with 7 bases between the two germline ends. The CDR3 runs to 14 residues. From germline, CDR1 is SGHKS and CDR2 YYEKEE (reference sequence). As DNA, the CDR3 is TGTGCCAGCAGCTTGAAGGGAGACCAAGAGACCCAGTACTTC. It is translated as CASSLKGDQETQYF.

The chain couples TRBV7-3 to TRBJ2-2, with TRBD2 identical over 12 bases. Germline trimming cut 8 bases from V and 4 bases from J; bases unmatched to any gene: 8. Germline lookup yields CDR1 SGHTA and CDR2 FQGTGA. This CDR3 is built from 16 residues. CDR3 DNA: TGTGCCAGCTCCCCGGGGACTAGCGGGCCCACCGGGGAGCTGTTTTTT. This codes for CASSPGTSGPTGELFF.

This clone was detected a few times. The chain is built from TRBV5-1 and TRBJ1-2; D may be TRBD1 (5 bases). V lost 0 bases and J lost 9, with 18 bases in between. Germline CDR1 reads SGHRS; CDR2 reads YFSETQ. The CDR3 runs to 15 residues. In nucleotides, the CDR3 is TGCGCCAGCAGCTTGGGGGATTGGGCGACAGTGAGCTACACCTTC. It specifies CASSLGDWATVSYTF.

The genes are TRBV5-1 and TRBJ2-3; tentatively, D is TRBD1 or TRBD2 (5 bases each). The CDR3 covers 15 residues. The germline V gene has CDR1 SGHRS and CDR2 YFSETQ. With 3 bases removed from V and 2 bases from J, the gap between germline ends came to 13 bases. The CDR3 DNA follows: TGCGCCAGCAGCTCCGGGGCAGGCTTCACAGATACGCAGTATTTT. This gives the protein CASSSGAGFTDTQYF. The entire variable domain, with the rest obtained from reference TRBV5-1 and TRBJ2-3, is as follows: KAGVTQTPRYLIKTRGQQVTLSCSPISGHRSVSWYQQTPGQGLQFLFEYFSETQRNKGNFPGRFSGRQFSNSRSEMNVSTLELGDSALYLCASSSGAGFTDTQYFGPGTRLTVL.

The rearrangement links TRBV19 to TRBJ1-5; D not resolved. Germline CDR1 is LNHDA and CDR2 is SQIVND (reference sequence). The CDR3 runs to 9 residues. V lost 8 bases, J lost 6 bases, and 2 bases lay in between. CDR3 sequence (DNA): TGTGCCAGTGGTCAGCCCCAGCATTTT. This translates into CASGQPQHF.

The J gene is TRBJ1-6, the V gene TRBV20-1, with D unclear. V lost 3 bases, J lost 12 bases, and 9 bases lay in between. This CDR3 has 11 residues. CDR1 and CDR2 (germline): DFQATT, SNEGSKA (reference sequence). CDR3 DNA: TGCAGTGCTAGGGGCAGCTTACCCCTCCACTTT. Amino acid sequence: CSARGSLPLHF.

The chain carries TRBV5-1 and TRBJ2-5, with D possibly TRBD2 on 6 matching bases. V was trimmed by 6 bases and J by 2 bases, leaving 17 bases between them. The CDR3 is made up of 15 amino acids. Germline-derived CDR1 and CDR2 are SGHRS and YFSETQ. CDR3 sequence reads: CASTQGIAAQETQYF. The CDR3 nucleotides read TGCGCCAGCACCCAGGGAATAGCGGCACAAGAGACCCAGTACTTC. The full variable domain, its missing parts supplied by reference TRBV5-1 and TRBJ2-5, is KAGVTQTPRYLIKTRGQQVTLSCSPISGHRSVSWYQQTPGQGLQFLFEYFSETQRNKGNFPGRFSGRQFSNSRSEMNVSTLELGDSALYLCASTQGIAAQETQYFGPGTRLLVL.

The V and J genes are TRBV3-1 (or the pseudogene TRBV3-2) and TRBJ2-1; 10 bases are a match to TRBD2. Looked up from germline, CDR1 is LGHDT and CDR2 is YNNKEL (reference sequence). Trimming cost V 4 bases and J 7 bases; bases outside gene matches: 10. The CDR3 totals 16 residues. The CDR3 DNA follows: TGTGCCAGCAGCCGCCCTAGCGGGAGCCCCGGTAATGAGCAGTTCTTC. Protein sequence: CASSRPSGSPGNEQFF.

V is TRBV25-1 and J is TRBJ2-1; 8 positions agree with TRBD2. The V segment lost 8 bases and the J segment 7 bases; nucleotides outside the gene matches: 4. CDR1 and CDR2 from the germline V gene are MGHDK and SYGVNS. This CDR3 is built from 12 residues. CDR3 bases: TGTGCCAGCCTCGGCGGGGGGAATGAGCAGTTCTTC. Translation: CASLGGGNEQFF.

The CDR3: CSAGLNTGELFF. The CDR3 coding sequence is TGCAGCGCTGGACTGAACACCGGGGAGCTGTTTTTT. The V call is TRBV29-1, the J call TRBJ2-2; perhaps TRBD2 as D (5 bases). The germline gives CDR1 SQVTM, CDR2 ANQGSEA. This CDR3 is built from 12 residues. The ends were cut back, 7 bases at V and 1 base at J, with 7 bases in the middle.

The chain combines TRBV20-1 with TRBJ1-5; 7 bases map to TRBD1. The V gene end was trimmed by 3 bases and the J gene end by 5 bases; junction bases not matched to a gene: 10. Germline loops: CDR1 DFQATT, CDR2 SNEGSKA (reference sequence). The CDR3 loop spans 15 amino acids. CDR3 DNA: TGCAGTGCTAGTCTCCCGGGACAGTTGGATCAGCCCCAGCATTTT. This encodes CSASLPGQLDQPQHF.

This chain connects TRBV9 to TRBJ2-7; D is possibly TRBD1 (5 bases). V was pared by 0 bases and J by 7 bases, with 14 bases between. From germline, CDR1 is SGDLS and CDR2 YYNGEE. The CDR3 is 14 residues long. CDR3 in DNA: TGTGCCAGCAGCGTAGGAGAGGATTCAGGGGAGCAGTACTTC. Translating it yields CASSVGEDSGEQYF.

J is TRBJ2-1 and V is TRBV29-1; D is unclear. Germline values: CDR1 SQVTM, CDR2 ANQGSEA. This CDR3 is built from 12 residues. DNA of the CDR3: TGCAGTCCGCGTAGGGCATACAATGAGCAGTTCTTC. Translating gives CSPRRAYNEQFF.

The CDR3 is CASSQVETQYF. The CDR3 region has the DNA TGCGCCAGCAGTCAAGTTGAGACCCAGTACTTC. The chain joins TRBV10-2 to TRBJ2-5; D unresolved. Trimming left V 5 bases short and J 5 bases short, with 6 bases between. Germline V gene data show CDR1 as WSHSY and CDR2 as SAAADI. The length of the CDR3 is 11 residues.

The rearrangement joins TRBV14 to TRBJ1-1; 9 bases agree with TRBD1. Trimming at V came to 5 bases and at J to 5 bases, leaving 6 bases not matched to a gene. The CDR3 extends over 14 amino acids. The germline V gene encodes CDR1 SGHDN and CDR2 FVKESK. DNA for the CDR3: TGTGCCAGCAGCTTCGGGACAGGGAGGACTGAAGCTTTCTTT. Amino acid sequence: CASSFGTGRTEAFF.

In the case of this clone: An end of the junction differs from the germline gene, which may be a read error. The chain couples TRBV15 to TRBJ1-2; D gene ambiguous. This CDR3 contains 13 residues. Germline values: CDR1 LNHNV, CDR2 YYDKDF (reference sequence). This chain's CDR3 is CATSGEGFYGYTF. In nucleotides, the CDR3 is TGTGCCACCAGCGGAGAAGGTTTCTATGGCTACACCTTC. Together with reference TRBV15 and TRBJ1-2, the CDR3 gives the full variable domain: DAMVIQNPRYQVTQFGKPVTLSCSQTLNHNVMYWYQQKSSQAPKLLFHYYDKDFNNEADTPDNFQSRRPNTSFCFLDIRSPGLGDTAMYLCATSGEGFYGYTFGSGTRLTVV.

This clone was counted between two and nine times. This chain joins TRBV4-2 and TRBJ2-7; the D gene is possibly TRBD1 (5 bases). V gave up 1 base and J gave up 3 bases, with 7 bases separating them. The CDR3 spans 13 residues. Per germline, CDR1 LGHNA and CDR2 YNFKEQ. The CDR3 nucleotides read TGTGCCAGCAGCCAAGTCCAGGGCTACGAGCAGTACTTC. Protein sequence: CASSQVQGYEQYF.